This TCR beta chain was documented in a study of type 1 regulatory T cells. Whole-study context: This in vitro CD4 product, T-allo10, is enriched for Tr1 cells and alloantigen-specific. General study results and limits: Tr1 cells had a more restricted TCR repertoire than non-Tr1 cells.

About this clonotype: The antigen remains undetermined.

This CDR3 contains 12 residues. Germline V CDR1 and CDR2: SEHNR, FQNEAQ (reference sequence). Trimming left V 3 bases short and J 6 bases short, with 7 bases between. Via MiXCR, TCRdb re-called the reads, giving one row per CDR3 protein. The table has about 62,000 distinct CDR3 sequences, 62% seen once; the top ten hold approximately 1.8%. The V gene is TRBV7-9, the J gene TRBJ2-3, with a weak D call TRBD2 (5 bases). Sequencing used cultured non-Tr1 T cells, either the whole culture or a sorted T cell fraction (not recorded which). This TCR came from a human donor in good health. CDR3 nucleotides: TGTGCCAGCAGCTTGAGGACTGATACGCAGTATTTT. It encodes CASSLRTDTQYF.